Below are 10 T cell receptor beta chains sequenced from a single sample in a study of cytotoxic CD8 clonotypes in ibrutinib-treated CLL. The assay was immunoSEQ multiplex PCR, and TCRdb's table has in-frame clones only and misses some. The sample has 130,000 or so clones; 70% to 80% are singletons. The sequenced sample was PBMCs, obtained after 12 months of ibrutinib treatment. These receptors all stem from a human donor with chronic lymphocytic leukemia.

This rearrangement joins TRBV6-5 to TRBJ2-7; the match to TRBD1 covers 11 bases. This CDR3 has 14 residues. CDR1 is MNHEY, CDR2 SVGAGI, per germline. Germline trimming cut 6 bases from V and 3 bases from J; bases unmatched to any gene: 4. The CDR3: CASSPGQGVYEQYF. The CDR3 DNA is TGTGCCAGCAGCCCGGGACAGGGGGTCTACGAGCAGTACTTC.

This clone was counted only a few times. The J gene is TRBJ2-7, the V gene TRBV19; D is perhaps TRBD1 (6 bases). The CDR3 is 15 amino acids. Between the trimmed V and J ends, which lost 6 bases and 3 bases, there was a span of 18 bases. Germline loops: CDR1 LNHDA, CDR2 SQIVND (reference sequence). The CDR3 here is CASRLPEQGNYEQYF. In DNA form, the CDR3 reads TGTGCCAGTAGGCTCCCTGAACAGGGAAACTACGAGCAGTACTTC.

This chain connects TRBV6-5 to TRBJ1-2; D unclear. Germline V gives CDR1 MNHEY, CDR2 SVGAGI. This CDR3 is built from 15 residues. Trimming removed 5 bases at V and 0 bases at J, with 13 bases between. The DNA for the CDR3 is TGTGCCAGCAGTCCCTCGTTACTTTCTAACTATGGCTACACCTTC. Translation gives CASSPSLLSNYGYTF.

The chain carries TRBV4-1 and TRBJ1-1, with 9 bases aligning to TRBD1. CDR1 is MGHRA, CDR2 YSYEKL, per germline. This CDR3 is built from 16 residues. The V and J ends lost 1 base and 5 bases, in that order; junction bases with no gene match: 8. CDR3 sequence (DNA): TGCGCCAGCAGCCAAGCTCCCGAGACAGGGGGTACTGAAGCTTTCTTT. Protein product: CASSQAPETGGTEAFF.

The V gene is TRBV28, the J gene TRBJ2-1; 8 bases match TRBD2. Per the germline V gene, CDR1 is MDHEN and CDR2 is SYDVKM. V lost 2 bases to trimming and J lost 4 bases; unmatched junction nucleotides: 1. The CDR3 spans 14 residues. CDR3 nucleotides: TGTGCCAGCAGTTTAGCGGGGGGTTACAATGAGCAGTTCTTC. It yields the protein CASSLAGGYNEQFF.

This clone was seen a few times. The CDR3 DNA reads as TGTGCCAGCAGTTTCTATCAGGGGGAAGAAAAACTGTTTTTT. This translates into CASSFYQGEEKLFF. The chain couples TRBV28 to TRBJ1-4, with 7 bases identical to TRBD1. V trimming: 3 bases; J trimming: 8 bases; junction bases outside the gene matches: 6. The V gene's germline CDR1 is MDHEN and CDR2 SYDVKM. The CDR3 spans 14 residues.

The V and J genes are TRBV18 and TRBJ1-1; D remains unclear. The CDR3 runs 15 residues. V was clipped by 2 bases and J by 2 bases, with 12 bases between them. Germline loops: CDR1 KGHSH, CDR2 LQKENI. This chain's CDR3 is CASSPSESVNTEAFF. For the CDR3, the DNA is TGTGCCAGCTCACCATCAGAATCAGTTAACACTGAAGCTTTCTTT.

A few counts support this clone. The CDR3 sequence is CASSLETGIAQYF. In DNA, the CDR3 is TGTGCCAGCAGCTTGGAAACAGGGATCGCGCAGTACTTC. The rearrangement links TRBV7-9 to TRBJ2-7; weak D call: TRBD1 (6 bases). V was cut by 3 bases and J by 9 bases, with 15 bases left in between. Looked up from germline, CDR1 is SEHNR and CDR2 is FQNEAQ (reference sequence). This CDR3 spans 13 amino acids. Using reference TRBV7-9 and TRBJ2-7 for the parts outside the CDR3, the full variable domain is DTGVSQNPRHKITKRGQNVTFRCDPISEHNRLYWYRQTLGQGPEFLTYFQNEAQLEKSRLLSDRFSAERPKGSFSTLEIQRTEQGDSAMYLCASSLETGIAQYFGPGTRLTVT.

The genes are TRBV9 and TRBJ2-6; D not certain. Trimming pared 1 base from V and 4 bases from J, leaving 6 bases between. The CDR3 sequence is 14 residues long. Germline CDR1 reads SGDLS; CDR2 reads YYNGEE. In DNA, the CDR3 is TGTGCCAGCAGCGTAATGTCAGGGGCCAACGTCCTGACTTTC. It encodes CASSVMSGANVLTF.

J is TRBJ2-1 and V is TRBV6-1; D call uncertain. This CDR3 has 14 amino acids. V lost 7 bases and J 0 bases, leaving 10 bases between the germline ends. Germline lookup yields CDR1 MNHNS and CDR2 SASEGT. As DNA, the CDR3 is TGTGCCAGCAAGGACCGAAACTCCTACAATGAGCAGTTCTTC. The encoded protein is CASKDRNSYNEQFF.